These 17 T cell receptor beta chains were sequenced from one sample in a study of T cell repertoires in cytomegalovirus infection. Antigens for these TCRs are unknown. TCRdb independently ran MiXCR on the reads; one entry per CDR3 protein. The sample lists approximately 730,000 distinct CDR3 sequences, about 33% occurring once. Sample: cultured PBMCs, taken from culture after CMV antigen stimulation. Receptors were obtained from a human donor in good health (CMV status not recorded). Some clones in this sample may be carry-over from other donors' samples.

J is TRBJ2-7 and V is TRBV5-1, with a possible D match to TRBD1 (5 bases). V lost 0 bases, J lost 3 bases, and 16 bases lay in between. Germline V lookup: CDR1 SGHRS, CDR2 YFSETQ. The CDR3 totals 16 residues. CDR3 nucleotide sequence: TGCGCCAGCAGCTTGGCCCCACAGGCAAGGGGCTACGAGCAGTACTTC. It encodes CASSLAPQARGYEQYF.

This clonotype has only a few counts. The CDR3 loop is CASSLVRVGNTQYF. CDR3 DNA: TGTGCCAGCAGCTTAGTCCGGGTCGGAAATACGCAGTATTTT. The rearrangement links TRBV7-8 to TRBJ2-3, with D uncertain. V lost 1 base to trimming and J lost 7 bases, with 12 bases between them. CDR1 is SGHVS and CDR2 is FQNEAQ in the germline V gene. CDR3 length: 14 amino acids.

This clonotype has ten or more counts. CDR3 nucleotide sequence: TGTGCCAGCAGGGACCCCCTTACCCACGGGGAAAAACTGTTTTTT. Protein sequence: CASRDPLTHGEKLFF. The chain joins TRBV12-3 or TRBV12-4 to TRBJ1-4; D is unclear. Between the trimmed V and J ends, which lost 6 bases and 8 bases, there was a span of 19 bases. CDR3 size: 15 residues.

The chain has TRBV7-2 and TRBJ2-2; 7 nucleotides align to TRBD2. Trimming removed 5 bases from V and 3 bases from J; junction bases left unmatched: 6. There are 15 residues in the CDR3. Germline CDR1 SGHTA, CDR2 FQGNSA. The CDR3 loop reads CASSPMAGDTGELFF. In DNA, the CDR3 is TGTGCCAGCAGCCCGATGGCGGGAGACACCGGGGAGCTGTTTTTT.

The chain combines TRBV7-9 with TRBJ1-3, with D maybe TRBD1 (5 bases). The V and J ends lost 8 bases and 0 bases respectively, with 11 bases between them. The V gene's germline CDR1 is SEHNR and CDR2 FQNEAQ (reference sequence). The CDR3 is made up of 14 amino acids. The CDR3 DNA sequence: TGTGCCAGCCGGAGCAGGGCCTCTGGAAACACCATATATTTT. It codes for CASRSRASGNTIYF. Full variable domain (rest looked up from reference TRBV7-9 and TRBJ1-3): DTGVSQNPRHKITKRGQNVTFRCDPISEHNRLYWYRQTLGQGPEFLTYFQNEAQLEKSRLLSDRFSAERPKGSFSTLEIQRTEQGDSAMYLCASRSRASGNTIYFGEGSWLTVV.

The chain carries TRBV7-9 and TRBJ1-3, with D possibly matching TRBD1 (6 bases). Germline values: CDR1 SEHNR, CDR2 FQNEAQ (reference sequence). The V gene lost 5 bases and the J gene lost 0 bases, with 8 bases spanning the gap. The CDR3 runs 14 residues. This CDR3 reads CASSLDSSGNTIYF. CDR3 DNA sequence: TGTGCCAGCAGCCTGGACAGCTCTGGAAACACCATATATTTT.

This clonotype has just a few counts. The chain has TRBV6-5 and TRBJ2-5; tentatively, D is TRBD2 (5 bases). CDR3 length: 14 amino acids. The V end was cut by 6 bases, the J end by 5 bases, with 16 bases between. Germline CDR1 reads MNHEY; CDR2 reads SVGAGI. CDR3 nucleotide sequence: TGTGCCAGCAGCGAGGTGAGGGTTGGCGAGACCCAGTACTTC. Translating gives CASSEVRVGETQYF.

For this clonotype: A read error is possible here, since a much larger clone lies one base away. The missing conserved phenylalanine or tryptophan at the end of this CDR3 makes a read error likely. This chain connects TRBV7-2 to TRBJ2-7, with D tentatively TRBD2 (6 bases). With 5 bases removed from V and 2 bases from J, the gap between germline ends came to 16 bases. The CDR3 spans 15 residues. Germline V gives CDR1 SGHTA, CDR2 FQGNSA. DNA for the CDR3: TGTGCCAGCAGCCCGGGACTTTCGGAAACCTACGAGCAGTACTCC. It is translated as CASSPGLSETYEQYS.

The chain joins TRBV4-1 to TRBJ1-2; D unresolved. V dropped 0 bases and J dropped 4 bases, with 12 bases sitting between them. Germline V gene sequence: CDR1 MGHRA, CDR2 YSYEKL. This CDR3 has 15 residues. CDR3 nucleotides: TGCGCCAGCAGCCAAGATCTGGCAGAAGCCTATGGCTACACCTTC. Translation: CASSQDLAEAYGYTF.

The CDR3 bases are TGTGCCGGTGCTCCCTACAATGAGCAGTTCTTC. Translated: CAGAPYNEQFF. This chain joins TRBV7-9 and TRBJ2-1; D not certain. This CDR3 is 11 amino acids long. Trimming shortened V by 11 bases and J by 2 bases, and 7 bases separated the two germline ends. Germline lookup yields CDR1 SEHNR and CDR2 FQNEAQ (reference sequence).

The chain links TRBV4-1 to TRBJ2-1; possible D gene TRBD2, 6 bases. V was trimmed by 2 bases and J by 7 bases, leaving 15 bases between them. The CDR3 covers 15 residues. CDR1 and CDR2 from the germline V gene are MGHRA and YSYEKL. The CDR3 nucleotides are TGCGCCAGCAGCCAATTAGGTAGGGCGGGGAATGAGCAGTTCTTC. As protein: CASSQLGRAGNEQFF.

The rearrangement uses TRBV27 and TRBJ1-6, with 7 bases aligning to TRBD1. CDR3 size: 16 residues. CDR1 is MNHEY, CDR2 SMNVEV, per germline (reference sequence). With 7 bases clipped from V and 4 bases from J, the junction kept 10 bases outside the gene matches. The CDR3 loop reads CASTRGGRGYNSPLHF. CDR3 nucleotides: TGTGCCAGCACCCGAGGGGGCCGCGGGTATAATTCACCCCTCCACTTT.

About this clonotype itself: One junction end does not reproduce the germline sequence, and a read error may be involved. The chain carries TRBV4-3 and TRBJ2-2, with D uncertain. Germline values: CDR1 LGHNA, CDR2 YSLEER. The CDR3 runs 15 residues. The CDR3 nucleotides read TGCGCCAGCAGCCAAGCCCACGAACCCACCCGGGAGCTGTTTTTT. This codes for CASSQAHEPTRELFF.

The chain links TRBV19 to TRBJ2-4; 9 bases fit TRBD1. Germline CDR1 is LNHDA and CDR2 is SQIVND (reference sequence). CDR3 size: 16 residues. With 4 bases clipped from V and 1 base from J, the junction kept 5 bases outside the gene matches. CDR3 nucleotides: TGTGCCAGTAGTACAGGACAGGGGAAGGCCAAAAACATTCAGTACTTC. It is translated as CASSTGQGKAKNIQYF.

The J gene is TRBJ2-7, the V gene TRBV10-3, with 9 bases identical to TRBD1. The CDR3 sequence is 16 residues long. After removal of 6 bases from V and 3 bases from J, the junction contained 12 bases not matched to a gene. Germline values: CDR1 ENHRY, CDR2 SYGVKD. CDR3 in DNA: TGTGCCATCAGCGGGACAGGGACTCCGGAGGGCTACGAGCAGTACTTC. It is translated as CAISGTGTPEGYEQYF.

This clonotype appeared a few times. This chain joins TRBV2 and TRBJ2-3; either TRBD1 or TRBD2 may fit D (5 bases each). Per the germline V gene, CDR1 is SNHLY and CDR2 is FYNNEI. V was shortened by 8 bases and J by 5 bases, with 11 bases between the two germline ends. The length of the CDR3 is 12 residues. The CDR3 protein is CASGPRGDTQYF. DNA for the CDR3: TGTGCCAGCGGACCGAGGGGAGATACGCAGTATTTT.

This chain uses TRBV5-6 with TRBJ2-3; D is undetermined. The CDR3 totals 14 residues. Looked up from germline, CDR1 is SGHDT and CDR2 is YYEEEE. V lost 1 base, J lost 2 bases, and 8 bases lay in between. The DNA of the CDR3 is TGTGCCAGCAGCTTGCCCGAATACACAGATACGCAGTATTTT. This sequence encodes CASSLPEYTDTQYF.